The 17 T cell receptor beta chains reported below all come from one sample, sequenced in a study of blood T cell repertoires in COVID-19. Clones were read by immunoSEQ multiplex PCR, and TCRdb kept only the in-frame ones, dropping some. The table includes roughly 200,000 clones, around 90% detected once. Sequencing was carried out using peripheral blood. Source of these receptors: a man aged 45-65 years with acute or convalescent COVID-19.

This clone was counted between two and nine times. The gene calls are TRBV28 and TRBJ1-4, with unresolved D. The CDR3 totals 15 residues. CDR1 and CDR2 (germline): MDHEN, SYDVKM. The V and J ends lost 1 base and 3 bases respectively, with 9 bases between them. The CDR3 protein is CASSLFALANEKLFF. The CDR3 DNA follows: TGTGCCAGCAGTTTATTCGCCTTAGCTAATGAAAAACTGTTTTTT.

This clone appeared a single time. The chain has TRBV6-5 and TRBJ2-7; D not resolved. Per germline, CDR1 MNHEY and CDR2 SVGAGI. The CDR3 spans 11 residues. V was shortened by 7 bases and J by 6 bases, with 10 bases between the two germline ends. This chain's CDR3 is CASIWASEQYV. CDR3 DNA sequence: TGTGCCAGCATTTGGGCTTCCGAGCAGTACGTC.

This chain joins TRBV3-1 (or the pseudogene TRBV3-2) and TRBJ2-3, with 10 bases that match TRBD2. The CDR3 has 14 amino acids. J was trimmed by 3 bases and V by 4 bases; bases with no gene match: 1. Germline CDR1 reads LGHDT; CDR2 reads YNNKEL (reference sequence). The CDR3 loop is CASSLSGRTDTQYF. The DNA of the CDR3 is TGTGCCAGCAGCCTTAGCGGGAGGACAGATACGCAGTATTTT.

V gene TRBV7-2 combines with J gene TRBJ2-2, with TRBD1 as a possible D gene (5 bases). V gave up 3 bases and J gave up 2 bases, with 10 bases separating them. Per the germline V gene, CDR1 is SGHTA and CDR2 is FQGNSA. The CDR3 consists of 15 residues. The CDR3 region is CASSLAQANTGELFF. As DNA, the CDR3 is TGTGCCAGCAGCTTGGCACAGGCCAACACCGGGGAGCTGTTTTTT. Filled out from reference TRBV7-2 and TRBJ2-2, the complete variable domain reads GAGVSQSPSNKVTEKGKDVELRCDPISGHTALYWYRQSLGQGLEFLIYFQGNSAPDKSGLPSDRFSAERTGGSVSTLTIQRTQQEDSAVYLCASSLAQANTGELFFGEGSRLTVL.

The rearrangement joins TRBV7-2 to TRBJ2-5, with a weak D call TRBD2 (6 bases). The CDR3 totals 15 residues. The V and J ends lost 4 bases and 1 base respectively, with 13 bases between them. Germline assignment: CDR1 SGHTA and CDR2 FQGNSA. CDR3 coding DNA: TGTGCCAGCAGCTCCTCGGGGGTACCCCAAGAGACCCAGTACTTC. Protein sequence: CASSSSGVPQETQYF.

The chain links TRBV5-1 to TRBJ1-2; perhaps TRBD1 as D (5 bases). The V gene lost 4 bases and the J gene lost 3 bases, with 25 bases spanning the gap. The CDR3 consists of 18 residues. Looked up from germline, CDR1 is SGHRS and CDR2 is YFSETQ. The CDR3 sequence is CASSRNTVRGRVDYGYTF. CDR3 sequence (DNA): TGCGCCAGCAGCCGTAATACAGTCCGGGGGAGAGTCGACTATGGCTACACCTTC.

The chain couples TRBV27 to TRBJ2-5; 9 bases line up with TRBD1. Losses at the gene ends were 0 bases for V and 2 bases for J; bases not matched to a gene: 4. Germline values: CDR1 MNHEY, CDR2 SMNVEV (reference sequence). The CDR3 extends over 16 amino acids. Here the CDR3 DNA reads TGTGCCAGCAGTTTATCGACCGGGACAGGGCAAGAGACCCAGTACTTC. It is translated as CASSLSTGTGQETQYF.

The chain is built from TRBV10-3 and TRBJ2-3; 7 nucleotides agree with TRBD2. The germline V gene encodes CDR1 ENHRY and CDR2 SYGVKD. With V trimmed by 11 bases and J by 0 bases, 5 bases remained unmatched. The CDR3 has 13 residues. As DNA, the CDR3 is TGTGCCCTCTCCGGGGGGAGCACAGATACGCAGTATTTT. It encodes CALSGGSTDTQYF.

The CDR3 sequence: CATSRARQSNSPLHF. The DNA for the CDR3 is TGTGCCACCAGCAGAGCCCGACAGTCTAATTCACCCCTCCACTTT. This sequence joins TRBV15 and TRBJ1-6, with D possibly matching TRBD1 (5 bases). Germline V gives CDR1 LNHNV, CDR2 YYDKDF (reference sequence). The CDR3 is 15 residues long. The V end was cut by 1 base, the J end by 6 bases, with 10 bases between.

A word on this clone: Within the sample, other DNA sequences also encode this same CDR3. This chain joins TRBV20-1 and TRBJ2-7; D might be TRBD1 (5 bases). Looked up from germline, CDR1 is DFQATT and CDR2 is SNEGSKA (reference sequence). Trimming left V 3 bases short and J 6 bases short, with 9 bases between. The CDR3 extends over 11 amino acids. The CDR3 loop reads CSARSGFEQYV. The CDR3 region has the DNA TGCAGTGCTAGGTCAGGGTTCGAGCAGTACGTC.

V is TRBV27 and J is TRBJ2-1; D perhaps matches TRBD1 (5 bases). The CDR3 contains 14 residues. The germline CDR1 and CDR2 sequences are MNHEY and SMNVEV (reference sequence). Trimming cost V 5 bases and J 3 bases, with 11 bases left between them. The DNA of the CDR3 is TGTGCCAGCAGTCGGCCAGGGCTCTACAATGAGCAGTTCTTC. It yields the protein CASSRPGLYNEQFF.

The V call is TRBV27, the J call TRBJ2-3; D not certain. The CDR3 contains 14 residues. From germline, CDR1 is MNHEY and CDR2 SMNVEV (reference sequence). Trimming stripped 8 bases from V and 4 bases from J, with 16 bases between. The CDR3 DNA sequence: TGTGCCAGCGCCCTAGGCCGGTGGGCAGATACGCAGTATTTT. Amino acid sequence: CASALGRWADTQYF.

Here the CDR3 DNA reads TGTGCCAGCAGCTTAGGGCAGGGGCCCGTAGGCTACACCTTC. This sequence encodes CASSLGQGPVGYTF. The genes are TRBV7-2 and TRBJ1-2; D may be TRBD1 (6 bases). The V gene's germline CDR1 is SGHTA and CDR2 FQGNSA. V lost 1 base and J 8 bases, leaving 14 bases between the germline ends. The CDR3 consists of 14 residues.

V and J are TRBV5-1 and TRBJ2-3; TRBD2 aligns across 10 bases. V lost 3 bases, J lost 0 bases, and 4 bases stayed unmatched. CDR1 and CDR2 (germline): SGHRS, YFSETQ. The CDR3 loop spans 16 amino acids. The CDR3 DNA reads TGCGCCAGCAGCTCCTCTAGCGGGGGAAGCACAGATACGCAGTATTTT. Translated: CASSSSSGGSTDTQYF. Combining the CDR3 with reference TRBV5-1 and TRBJ2-3 gives the whole variable domain KAGVTQTPRYLIKTRGQQVTLSCSPISGHRSVSWYQQTPGQGLQFLFEYFSETQRNKGNFPGRFSGRQFSNSRSEMNVSTLELGDSALYLCASSSSSGGSTDTQYFGPGTRLTVL.

This clone was seen a few times. This chain joins TRBV10-3 and TRBJ2-1, with D possibly matching TRBD1 (5 bases). There are 14 residues in the CDR3. Germline CDR1 and CDR2: ENHRY and SYGVKD. Trimming removed 3 bases at V and 0 bases at J, with 6 bases between. The CDR3 loop reads CAISEGASYNEQFF. CDR3 in DNA: TGTGCCATCAGTGAAGGGGCCTCCTACAATGAGCAGTTCTTC.

The chain has TRBV27 and TRBJ1-3; D may be TRBD1 (5 bases). Trimming took off 1 base at V and 1 base at J, with 8 bases between the two ends. This CDR3 spans 15 amino acids. Germline CDR1 MNHEY, CDR2 SMNVEV (reference sequence). CDR3 nucleotide sequence: TGTGCCAGCAGTTTATTAGGGGAATCTGGAAACACCATATATTTT. This gives the protein CASSLLGESGNTIYF.

The chain links TRBV9 to TRBJ2-5, with 7 bases aligning to TRBD1. Germline loops: CDR1 SGDLS, CDR2 YYNGEE. The length of the CDR3 is 15 residues. The trim removed 4 bases at V and 2 bases at J, leaving 8 bases unmatched. The CDR3 here is CASSPSWDRQETQYF. The DNA for the CDR3 is TGTGCCAGCAGCCCCAGCTGGGACAGACAAGAGACCCAGTACTTC.